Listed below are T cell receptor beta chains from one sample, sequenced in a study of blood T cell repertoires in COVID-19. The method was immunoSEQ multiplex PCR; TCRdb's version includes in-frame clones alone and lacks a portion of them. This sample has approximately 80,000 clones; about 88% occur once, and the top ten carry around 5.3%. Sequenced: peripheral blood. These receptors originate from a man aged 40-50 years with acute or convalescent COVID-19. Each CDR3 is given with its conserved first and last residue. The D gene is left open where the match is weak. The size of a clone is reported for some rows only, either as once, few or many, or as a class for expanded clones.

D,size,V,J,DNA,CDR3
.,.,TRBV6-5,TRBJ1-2,TGTGCCGCTTGGACCGAGGGAGTGAGGACCTTC,CAAWTEGVRTF
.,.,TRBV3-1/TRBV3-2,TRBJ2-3,TGTGCCAGCAGCCAAGATCGCAGTCGTTCAGATACGCAGTATTTT,CASSQDRSRSDTQYF
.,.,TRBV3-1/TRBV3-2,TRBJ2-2,TGTGCCAGCAGCCAAGATGCCAGGGAGAACACCGGGGAGCTGTTTTTT,CASSQDARENTGELFF
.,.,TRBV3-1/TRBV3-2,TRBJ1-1,TGTGCCAGCAGCCGCACTCCGGGACAGAACACTGAAGCTTTCTTT,CASSRTPGQNTEAFF
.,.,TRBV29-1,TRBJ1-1,TGCAGCGTCAAAAAAGGGGACACTGAAGCTTTCTTT,CSVKKGDTEAFF
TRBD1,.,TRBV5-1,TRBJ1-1,TGCGCCAGCAGCTTGGCAGGGGGCAGAACTGAAGCTTTCTTT,CASSLAGGRTEAFF
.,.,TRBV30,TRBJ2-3,TGTGCCTGGGCCGCCAGCGAAAGCACAGATACGCAGTATTTT,CAWAASESTDTQYF
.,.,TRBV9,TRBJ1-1,TGTGCCAGCAGCCCCGGGCTAATCGGGGCTGAAGCTTTCTTT,CASSPGLIGAEAFF
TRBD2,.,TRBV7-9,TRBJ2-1,TGTGCCAGCAGCCGATTTAGCGGGCCTAGCTCCTACAATGAGCAGTTCTTC,CASSRFSGPSSYNEQFF
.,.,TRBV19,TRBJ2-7,TGTGCCAGTAGCTTGACAGAGAATTCCTACGAGCAGTACTTC,CASSLTENSYEQYF
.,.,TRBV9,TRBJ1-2,TGTGCCAGCAAGGCGGAAACTAACTATGGCTACACCTTC,CASKAETNYGYTF
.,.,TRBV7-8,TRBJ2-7,TGTGCCAGCAGCTCTACCCCCAACAGGGCCTACGAGCAGTACTTC,CASSSTPNRAYEQYF
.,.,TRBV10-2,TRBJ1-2,TGCGCCAGCAGTGAGTCGGGAGACTTCTATGGCTACACCTTC,CASSESGDFYGYTF
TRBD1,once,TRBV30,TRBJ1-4,TGTGCCTTTGTCGACAGGGCAAATGAAAAACTGTTTTTT,CAFVDRANEKLFF
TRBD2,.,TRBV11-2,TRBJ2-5,TGTGCCAGCAGCTTACTAGCGGGAGGGCCTCAAGAGACCCAGTACTTC,CASSLLAGGPQETQYF
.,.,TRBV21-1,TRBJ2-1,TGTGCCAGCAGCGGACGACAGGGGAGGGGCTCCTACAATGAGCAGTTCTTC,CASSGRQGRGSYNEQFF
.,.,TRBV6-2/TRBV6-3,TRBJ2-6,TGTGCCAGCAGTTACGCACAGGGGGGGATCGCCACTGGGGCCAACGTCCTGACTTTC,CASSYAQGGIATGANVLTF
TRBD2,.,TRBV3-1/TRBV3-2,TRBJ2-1,TGTGCCAGCAGCCAACCCCGGGGACTAGCGGGAGTCAATGAGCAGTTCTTC,CASSQPRGLAGVNEQFF
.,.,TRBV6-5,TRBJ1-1,TGTGCCAGCAGTTACTCTGCAGGGTTGAACACTGAAGCTTTCTTT,CASSYSAGLNTEAFF
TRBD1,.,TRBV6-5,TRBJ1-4,TGTGCCAGCAGCGGGACAGGAAAGGAAAAACTGTTTTTT,CASSGTGKEKLFF
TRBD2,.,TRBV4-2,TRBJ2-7,TGTGCCAGCAGCCAAGATCAGAGCGGGGGGACCTACGAGCAGTACTTC,CASSQDQSGGTYEQYF
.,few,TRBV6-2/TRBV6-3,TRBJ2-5,TGTGCCAGCAGTTCGAGTCCCCCAGAGACCCAGTACTTC,CASSSSPPETQYF
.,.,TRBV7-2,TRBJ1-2,TGTGCCAGCAGCTTAGATGCGGGCCGCCGAGCTAACTATGGCTACACCTTC,CASSLDAGRRANYGYTF
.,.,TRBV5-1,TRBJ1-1,TGCGCCAGCAGCTTGGAGAGTAAAGCTCCCGACACTGAAGCTTTCTTT,CASSLESKAPDTEAFF
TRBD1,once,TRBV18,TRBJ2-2,TGTGCCAGCTCACCAGACAGGGTGGACGGGGAGCTGTTTTTT,CASSPDRVDGELFF
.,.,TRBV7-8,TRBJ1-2,TGTGCCAGCAGCTTGGGAGCTCACTATGGCTACACCTTC,CASSLGAHYGYTF
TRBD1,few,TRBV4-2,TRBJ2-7,TGTGCCAGCAGCCCGGGACAGGGGCTCTCCTACGAGCAGTACTTC,CASSPGQGLSYEQYF
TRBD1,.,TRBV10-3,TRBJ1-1,TGTGCCATCAGTGAGTCGGGGGTGACAGGGGGAGCTTTCTTT,CAISESGVTGGAFF
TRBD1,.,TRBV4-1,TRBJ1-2,TGCGCCAGCAGCCAAGTACAGGGGGTCCGTGGCTACACCTTC,CASSQVQGVRGYTF
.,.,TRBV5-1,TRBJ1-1,TGCGCCAGCAGCTCCCAACAGGGAAACACTGAAGCTTTCTTT,CASSSQQGNTEAFF
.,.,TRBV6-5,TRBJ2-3,TGTGCCAGCAGTAATCTTAATACGCAGTATTTT,CASSNLNTQYF
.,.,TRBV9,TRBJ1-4,TGTGCCAGCAGCTTTACCGGGTCCCTGGGTGAAAAACTGTTTTTT,CASSFTGSLGEKLFF